The present T cell receptor beta chain was sequenced within a study of CD8 T cells in Susac syndrome. Germline CDR1 and CDR2: SGHVS and FQNEAQ. The CDR3 runs 13 residues. V was shortened by 5 bases and J by 5 bases, with 10 bases between the two germline ends. cDNA came from around 0.5 to 1 ug RNA primed by random hexamers. One entry per CDR3 protein results from TCRdb running MiXCR on the immunoSEQ multiplex PCR reads. The table lists around 280,000 distinct CDR3 sequences, about 91% of them singletons. Sequencing used CD4+ T cells from PBMCs. The TCR sequence derives from a human donor with multiple sclerosis. The V and J genes are TRBV7-8 and TRBJ2-1; D gene uncertain. CDR3 protein: CASSSGPHNEQFF. As DNA, the CDR3 is TGTGCCAGCAGCAGTGGGCCCCACAATGAGCAGTTCTTC.